Following are 27 T cell receptor beta chains from one sample sequenced in a study of T-cell memory formation after mild COVID-19. Each CDR3 protein gets one entry after TCRdb re-called the 5' RACE reads with MiXCR. Of 65,000 to 95,000 distinct CDR3 sequences detected, 9.5% to 15% appear once; the ten largest clones hold less than 45%. Sample: PBMCs or a T cell subset sorted from them (not recorded which). Every receptor here comes from a man aged 18 to 29 who had mild COVID-19 (a few samples of this study predate the infection). Cell type and time point are not known.

This clonotype was seen repeatedly, ten times or more. The chain combines TRBV29-1 with TRBJ2-7; weak D call: TRBD2 (6 bases). The germline V gene encodes CDR1 SQVTM and CDR2 ANQGSEA. The CDR3 runs to 13 residues. V dropped 4 bases and J dropped 2 bases, with 12 bases sitting between them. The CDR3 region has the DNA TGCAGCGTTGTGCTAGCGTCGACCTACGAGCAGTACTTC. This codes for CSVVLASTYEQYF.

This clonotype was seen a handful of times. The rearrangement joins TRBV4-1 to TRBJ2-5; D unresolved. Germline loops: CDR1 MGHRA, CDR2 YSYEKL. Trimming stripped 0 bases from V and 5 bases from J, with 10 bases between. This CDR3 has 14 amino acids. The CDR3 sequence: CASSQDAVRETQYF. CDR3 coding DNA: TGCGCCAGCAGCCAAGATGCTGTTAGGGAGACCCAGTACTTC.

The chain employs TRBV25-1 and TRBJ1-2; TRBD1 is a possible D gene (5 bases). Germline V gene data show CDR1 as MGHDK and CDR2 as SYGVNS. Trimming removed 2 bases at V and 4 bases at J, with 11 bases between. The CDR3 runs 14 residues. The DNA for the CDR3 is TGTGCCAGCAGTGAAGGTTACAGGCCCTATGGCTACACCTTC. It specifies CASSEGYRPYGYTF.

The chain employs TRBV6-6 and TRBJ1-3; perhaps TRBD1 as D (6 bases). Between the trimmed V and J ends, which lost 7 bases and 0 bases, there was a span of 7 bases. This CDR3 comprises 13 residues. CDR1 MNHNY and CDR2 SVGAGI come from the germline V gene (reference sequence). In DNA, the CDR3 is TGTGCCAGCATCAGGGGCTCTGGAAACACCATATATTTT. Its protein product is CASIRGSGNTIYF.

This sequence joins TRBV27 and TRBJ2-3; D may be TRBD1 (5 bases). Germline CDR1 and CDR2: MNHEY and SMNVEV (reference sequence). CDR3 size: 16 residues. V gave up 7 bases and J gave up 3 bases, with 20 bases separating them. The CDR3 bases are TGTGCCAGCAAACCTATCTCAGGGTTTAGGACAGATACGCAGTATTTT. Its translation is CASKPISGFRTDTQYF.

CDR3 sequence reads: CASRPDGNEQFF. The DNA for the CDR3 is TGCGCCAGCAGACCAGACGGGAATGAGCAGTTCTTC. V and J are TRBV5-1 and TRBJ2-1; D is ambiguous. Germline CDR1 SGHRS, CDR2 YFSETQ. Trimming pared 5 bases from V and 7 bases from J, leaving 10 bases between. The CDR3 totals 12 residues.

The chain joins TRBV19 to TRBJ2-2, with a weak D call TRBD2 (6 bases). Germline CDR1 LNHDA, CDR2 SQIVND (reference sequence). The CDR3 spans 12 residues. With 5 bases removed from V and 7 bases from J, the gap between germline ends came to 8 bases. The CDR3 DNA reads TGTGCCAGTAGTGTCGGGGGCGGGGAGCTGTTTTTT. Protein: CASSVGGGELFF.

This chain joins TRBV6-5 and TRBJ2-7; D unresolved. This CDR3 has 14 amino acids. Germline V gene sequence: CDR1 MNHEY, CDR2 SVGAGI. V lost 4 bases, J lost 3 bases, and 13 bases lay in between. The CDR3 protein is CASSSRYPDYEQYV. DNA of the CDR3: TGTGCCAGCAGTTCCCGGTACCCGGACTACGAGCAGTACGTC.

This clonotype turned up a few times. The gene calls are TRBV6-2 or TRBV6-3 and TRBJ2-6, with D maybe TRBD1 (6 bases). Looked up from germline, CDR1 is MNHEY and CDR2 is SVGEGT. Trimming stripped 0 bases from V and 3 bases from J, with 18 bases between. This CDR3 comprises 19 residues. As DNA, the CDR3 is TGTGCCAGCAGTTACTCACCGTGGCAGGGGAGTGGTGGGGCCAACGTCCTGACTTTC. Translation gives CASSYSPWQGSGGANVLTF.

The CDR3 here is CSVVGINEKLFF. DNA for the CDR3: TGCAGCGTTGTAGGCATTAACGAAAAACTGTTTTTT. V is TRBV29-1 and J is TRBJ1-4, with unresolved D. The CDR3 is 12 residues long. From germline, CDR1 is SQVTM and CDR2 ANQGSEA. With 4 bases removed from V and 8 bases from J, the gap between germline ends came to 11 bases.

The rearrangement uses TRBV7-9 and TRBJ1-2; D is possibly TRBD1 (5 bases). CDR3 length: 15 amino acids. The V end lost 5 bases, the J end lost 0 bases, and 13 bases lay between the germline ends. Germline V gene data show CDR1 as SEHNR and CDR2 as FQNEAQ (reference sequence). CDR3 in DNA: TGTGCCAGCAGCCAGGGAGAGGGGACTAACTATGGCTACACCTTC. Protein: CASSQGEGTNYGYTF.

There are a few counts of this clonotype. The chain combines TRBV6-2 or TRBV6-3 with TRBJ1-5, with 9 bases fitting TRBD1. The CDR3 extends over 13 amino acids. With V trimmed by 5 bases and J by 6 bases, 2 bases remained unmatched. CDR1 is MNHEY and CDR2 is SVGEGT in the germline V gene. The CDR3 DNA reads TGTGCCAGCAGTGGGACAGGGAGTCAGCCCCAGCATTTT. Translated: CASSGTGSQPQHF.

The rearrangement uses TRBV5-4 and TRBJ1-6; D not resolved. V shed 0 bases and J shed 10 bases, with 8 bases lying between them. This CDR3 region has 13 residues. Germline CDR1 and CDR2: SGHNT and YYREEE (reference sequence). DNA for the CDR3: TGTGCCAGCAGCTTGGGAGGAGTCTCACCCCTCCACTTT. It yields the protein CASSLGGVSPLHF.

The V call is TRBV7-2, the J call TRBJ1-5, with a possible D match to TRBD1 (6 bases). The CDR3 totals 15 residues. V was shortened by 2 bases and J by 5 bases, with 13 bases between the two germline ends. Germline V gene sequence: CDR1 SGHTA, CDR2 FQGNSA. CDR3 region: CASSLTAGAHQPQHF. CDR3 in DNA: TGTGCCAGCAGCTTAACGGCAGGGGCTCATCAGCCCCAGCATTTT.

This clonotype was seen a handful of times. The V gene is TRBV4-1, the J gene TRBJ1-4; TRBD1 matches 7 bases. The CDR3 has 14 amino acids. Trimming removed 3 bases from V and 4 bases from J; junction bases left unmatched: 2. Germline loops: CDR1 MGHRA, CDR2 YSYEKL. The chain's CDR3 is CASSQRQGNEKLFF. CDR3 sequence (DNA): TGCGCCAGCAGCCAGAGACAGGGTAATGAAAAACTGTTTTTT.

The genes are TRBV7-3 and TRBJ2-3; the match to TRBD1 covers 11 bases. The ends lost 5 bases at V and 6 bases at J; junction bases unmatched: 4. Germline-derived CDR1 and CDR2 are SGHTA and FQGTGA. The CDR3 has 14 amino acids. CDR3 nucleotide sequence: TGTGCCAGCAGCCGGACAGGGGGCCGGGATACGCAGTATTTT. The encoded protein is CASSRTGGRDTQYF.

This clonotype was counted a few times. The rearrangement uses TRBV5-4 and TRBJ2-7; D unclear. CDR3 size: 13 residues. Between the trimmed V and J ends, which lost 3 bases and 0 bases, there was a span of 7 bases. Germline V lookup: CDR1 SGHNT, CDR2 YYREEE (reference sequence). The DNA of the CDR3 is TGTGCCAGCAGCTGGACGCACTCCTACGAGCAGTACTTC. This encodes CASSWTHSYEQYF.

This clonotype was found a few times. V usage is TRBV3-1 and J usage is TRBJ2-3, with D unresolved. The V end was cut by 5 bases, the J end by 4 bases, with 19 bases between. Germline V gene data show CDR1 as LGHDT and CDR2 as YNNKEL (reference sequence). The CDR3 totals 16 residues. The CDR3: CASSYPGLGSADTQYF. The DNA for the CDR3 is TGTGCCAGCAGCTACCCGGGCTTAGGAAGCGCAGATACGCAGTATTTT.

This clonotype appeared a few times. The CDR3 here is CAISEGVQGYEQYF. The CDR3 DNA follows: TGTGCCATCAGTGAGGGAGTCCAGGGCTACGAGCAGTACTTC. The V and J genes are TRBV10-3 and TRBJ2-7; a weak D match, TRBD1 (5 bases). CDR1 is ENHRY and CDR2 is SYGVKD in the germline V gene. The CDR3 consists of 14 residues. V was trimmed by 2 bases and J by 3 bases, leaving 11 bases between them.

The J gene is TRBJ2-4, the V gene TRBV7-9, with D perhaps assigned TRBD1 or TRBD2 (5 bases each). The CDR3 covers 13 residues. Germline assignment: CDR1 SEHNR and CDR2 FQNEAQ (reference sequence). The germline V and J ends were trimmed by 5 bases and 8 bases, with 13 bases remaining between them. CDR3 bases: TGTGCCAGCAGCCAAGGGACGCCGGACATTCAGTACTTC. It is translated as CASSQGTPDIQYF.

This clonotype was counted a few times. This chain uses TRBV7-9 with TRBJ1-2; D is ambiguous. With 0 bases removed from V and 4 bases from J, the gap between germline ends came to 6 bases. The CDR3 sequence is 13 residues long. Germline loops: CDR1 SEHNR, CDR2 FQNEAQ (reference sequence). The CDR3 spells CASSLAGSYGYTF. CDR3 coding DNA: TGTGCCAGCAGCTTAGCGGGCAGCTATGGCTACACCTTC. The full variable domain, its missing parts supplied by reference TRBV7-9 and TRBJ1-2, is DTGVSQNPRHKITKRGQNVTFRCDPISEHNRLYWYRQTLGQGPEFLTYFQNEAQLEKSRLLSDRFSAERPKGSFSTLEIQRTEQGDSAMYLCASSLAGSYGYTFGSGTRLTVV.

Only a few counts were recorded for this clonotype. V is TRBV12-3 or TRBV12-4 and J is TRBJ2-1; D may be TRBD1 or TRBD2 (5 bases each). The V end was cut by 6 bases, the J end by 10 bases, with 19 bases between. This CDR3 has 14 residues. The CDR3 region has the DNA TGTGCCAGCAGCCTCCCCGAGGGGCTTTTGGAGCAGTTCTTC. This gives the protein CASSLPEGLLEQFF.

This clonotype was picked up a small number of times. The V call is TRBV7-9, the J call TRBJ2-5; D gene unclear. The CDR3 runs to 15 residues. From germline, CDR1 is SEHNR and CDR2 FQNEAQ (reference sequence). V was trimmed by 2 bases and J by 5 bases, leaving 15 bases between them. CDR3 sequence reads: CASSLLYGLRETQYF. CDR3 in DNA: TGTGCCAGCAGCTTACTGTATGGGCTCCGGGAGACCCAGTACTTC.

This clonotype was seen repeatedly, ten times or more. This chain joins TRBV6-5 and TRBJ2-2; D is ambiguous. Germline values: CDR1 MNHEY, CDR2 SVGAGI. Trimming took 2 bases from V and 6 from J, leaving 10 bases between them. This CDR3 has 14 residues. DNA of the CDR3: TGTGCCAGCAGTTACCCGTCCGGGTCCGGGGAGCTGTTTTTT. The encoded protein is CASSYPSGSGELFF.

This clonotype was seen only a few times. The chain has TRBV6-5 and TRBJ2-1; 7 nucleotides agree with TRBD1. CDR1 MNHEY and CDR2 SVGAGI come from the germline V gene. V lost 0 bases, J lost 8 bases, and 7 bases stayed unmatched. CDR3 size: 15 residues. CDR3 in DNA: TGTGCCAGCAGTTACTCAGGGGGCGATACTCATGAGCAGTTCTTC. Its translation is CASSYSGGDTHEQFF.

There are a few counts of this clonotype. The chain links TRBV7-9 to TRBJ1-2; D gene uncertain. In germline, CDR1 is SEHNR, CDR2 FQNEAQ (reference sequence). V lost 5 bases to trimming and J lost 2 bases, with 15 bases between them. The CDR3 has 15 amino acids. CDR3 loop: CASSPHIRENYGYTF. In DNA, the CDR3 is TGTGCCAGCAGCCCCCATATCCGGGAGAACTATGGCTACACCTTC.

This clonotype was detected many times. The chain uses TRBV7-9 and TRBJ2-3; 14 positions match TRBD2. With V trimmed by 4 bases and J by 2 bases, 5 bases remained unmatched. The CDR3 is 17 amino acids. Germline CDR1 reads SEHNR; CDR2 reads FQNEAQ (reference sequence). CDR3 sequence: CASSSPGLAGDTDTQYF. The CDR3 DNA follows: TGTGCCAGCAGCTCGCCGGGACTAGCGGGGGACACAGATACGCAGTATTTT.